These T cell receptor beta chains were read from a single sample in a study of neurological immune-mediated disorders. MiXCR, applied by TCRdb to the 5' RACE reads, yields one record per CDR3 protein. This sample has about 59,000 distinct CDR3 sequences, with approximately 25% found just once. Sequencing was done on a sample of PBMCs. The origin of the receptors is a man between 60 and 75 years old with HTLV-1-associated myelopathy (HAM/TSP). Both conserved end residues are part of each CDR3. D genes are given only for firm matches. Clone size, where shown, is once, few, many, or a class for clones that have expanded.

clone_size	v_call	j_call	d_call	cdr3_aa	cdr3_nt
NA	TRBV19	TRBJ2-6	NA	CASSIGGRGANVLTF	TGTGCCAGTAGTATTGGAGGGCGAGGGGCCAACGTCCTGACTTTC
once	TRBV10-1	TRBJ2-6	NA	CASSESAVANVLTF	TGCGCCAGCAGTGAGTCTGCTGTGGCCAACGTCCTGACTTTC
many	TRBV5-1	TRBJ1-1	NA	CASSTQGDMNTEAFF	TGCGCCAGCTCTACCCAAGGAGACATGAACACTGAAGCTTTCTTT
many	TRBV4-1	TRBJ2-3	NA	CASSQDGAGNTDTQYF	TGCGCCAGCAGCCAAGATGGGGCAGGGAACACAGATACGCAGTATTTT
NA	TRBV6-2/TRBV6-3	TRBJ2-3	TRBD2	CASSYGGLAGVF	TGTGCCAGCAGTTACGGGGGACTAGCGGGAGTCTTT
many	TRBV7-8	TRBJ1-2	TRBD1	CASSQEGQGARGYGYTF	TGTGCCAGCAGCCAAGAGGGACAGGGGGCGCGGGGCTATGGCTACACCTTC
many	TRBV5-1	TRBJ2-1	TRBD2	CASSFPRTSGFPRNEQFF	TGCGCCAGCAGCTTCCCTAGGACTAGCGGGTTCCCTAGAAATGAGCAGTTCTTC
many	TRBV5-1	TRBJ2-7	TRBD1	CASSLREGGGYEQYF	TGCGCCAGCAGCTTAAGAGAAGGGGGCGGCTACGAGCAGTACTTC
NA	TRBV18	TRBJ2-5	NA	CASSEATVSETLYF	TGTGCCAGCTCAGAGGCGACAGTTTCGGAGACCCTGTACTTC
many	TRBV3-1	TRBJ1-5	TRBD1	CASSRQGSPDQPQHF	TGTGCCAGCAGCCGACAGGGGTCCCCCGATCAGCCCCAGCATTTT
many	TRBV12-3/TRBV12-4	TRBJ2-7	NA	CASRGGLSYEQYF	TGTGCCAGCAGAGGGGGGCTTTCCTACGAGCAGTACTTC
many	TRBV5-1	TRBJ2-3	TRBD2	CASSYIAGRTDTQYF	TGCGCCAGCAGCTATATAGCGGGACGCACAGATACGCAGTATTTT
many	TRBV20-1	TRBJ2-7	TRBD1	CSASRTGQGEQYF	TGCAGTGCCTCACGGACAGGGCAGGGCGAGCAGTACTTC
many	TRBV28	TRBJ2-1	TRBD2	CASSFEASGSLKVSYNEQFF	TGTGCCAGCAGTTTTGAGGCTAGCGGGAGTCTCAAGGTGTCCTACAATGAGCAGTTCTTC
many	TRBV20-1	TRBJ1-4	TRBD1	CSARGTGPEKLFF	TGCAGTGCTAGAGGGACAGGCCCTGAAAAACTGTTTTTT
many	TRBV20-1	TRBJ2-5	NA	CSARGMWETQYF	TGCAGTGCTAGAGGGATGTGGGAGACCCAGTACTTC
large	TRBV28	TRBJ2-1	NA	CASSLSGNGDPYNEQFF	TGTGCCAGCAGTTTGAGTGGAAACGGTGACCCCTACAATGAGCAGTTCTTC
NA	TRBV6-5	TRBJ2-3	TRBD2	CASSHLAGVPDTQYF	TGCGCCAGCAGTCACCTAGCGGGAGTCCCAGATACGCAGTATTTT
many	TRBV5-5	TRBJ2-3	TRBD2	CASSLTSGSSDTQYF	TGTGCCAGCAGCCTGACTAGCGGGAGTTCTGATACGCAGTATTTT
NA	TRBV27	TRBJ2-3	NA	CASSYGVQGSDTQYF	TGTGCTAGCAGTTATGGTGTACAGGGATCAGATACGCAGTATTTT
many	TRBV7-9	TRBJ2-7	TRBD1	CASSHSRTGDYTYEQYF	TGTGCCAGCAGCCACAGCCGCACAGGGGATTATACCTACGAGCAGTACTTC
many	TRBV5-1	TRBJ1-1	NA	CASSSGEVNTEAFF	TGCGCCAGCAGTTCGGGGGAGGTGAACACTGAAGCTTTCTTT
many	TRBV5-1	TRBJ1-4	NA	CASNLGQGSEKLFF	TGCGCCAGCAATCTGGGGCAGGGGAGTGAAAAACTGTTTTTT
many	TRBV20-1	TRBJ1-1	NA	CSARGGTRAEAFF	TGCAGTGCTAGAGGTGGGACAAGGGCTGAAGCTTTCTTT
NA	TRBV6-6	TRBJ2-1	TRBD2	CAGSGSVYNEQFF	TGTGCCGGGAGCGGGAGCGTCTACAATGAGCAGTTCTTC
few	TRBV10-1	TRBJ2-7	NA	CASNPGTGSYEQYF	TGCGCCAGCAATCCCGGGACGGGTTCCTACGAGCAGTACTTC
NA	TRBV29-1	TRBJ2-7	TRBD2	CSAQESSGIDEQYF	TGCAGCGCCCAGGAGTCTAGCGGGATCGACGAGCAGTACTTC
many	TRBV4-2	TRBJ2-1	TRBD1	CASSQDLGQGANEQFF	TGTGCCAGCAGCCAAGATTTGGGACAGGGGGCCAATGAGCAGTTCTTC
NA	TRBV15	TRBJ2-6	NA	CATSRGGGLRGANVLTF	TGTGCCACCAGCAGAGGAGGAGGCTTACGTGGGGCCAACGTCCTGACTTTC
many	TRBV2	TRBJ2-1	NA	CASTTGNEQFF	TGTGCCAGCACCACAGGGAATGAGCAGTTCTTC